A single sample is the source of the 27 T cell receptor beta chains below, sequenced in a study of patients and donors after allogeneic stem cell transplantation. From the RT-PCR reads, TCRdb called clonotypes with MiXCR, one entry per CDR3 protein. The data hold roughly 180,000 distinct CDR3 sequences, with more than 35% observed a single time. Sequencing was carried out using blood, either unsorted or a sorted T cell fraction (not recorded which). The receptor source for this set is a human donor who was either an allogeneic HSCT recipient or a stem cell or donor lymphocyte infusion donor (not recorded which). It is not recorded whose cells these are; they may come from a transplant donor.

This clonotype has more than one count but fewer than ten. J is TRBJ1-1 and V is TRBV4-3, with 9 positions matching TRBD1. The CDR3 extends over 12 amino acids. The J segment lost 9 bases and the V segment lost 3 bases, leaving 2 bases of the junction unmatched. Germline loops: CDR1 LGHNA, CDR2 YSLEER. CDR3 sequence reads: CASSHGTGKAFF. CDR3 DNA: TGCGCCAGCAGCCACGGGACAGGGAAAGCTTTCTTT.

The chain carries TRBV29-1 and TRBJ2-7; D may be TRBD1 or TRBD2 (5 bases each). Trimming stripped 4 bases from V and 2 bases from J, with 15 bases between. From germline, CDR1 is SQVTM and CDR2 ANQGSEA. CDR3 length equals 14 residues. The CDR3 sequence: CSVVNGDGPYEQYF. DNA for the CDR3: TGCAGCGTTGTTAATGGGGACGGCCCCTACGAGCAGTACTTC.

In its sample, this clonotype was seen a few times. The V and J genes are TRBV6-1 and TRBJ1-5; unclear D gene. There are 13 residues in the CDR3. V gave up 6 bases and J gave up 5 bases, with 11 bases separating them. Per the germline V gene, CDR1 is MNHNS and CDR2 is SASEGT. The CDR3 nucleotides read TGTGCCAGCAGCGAAACTCCTTATCAGCCCCAGCATTTT. This encodes CASSETPYQPQHF.

V gene TRBV7-2 combines with J gene TRBJ1-4; D is uncertain. Germline loops: CDR1 SGHTA, CDR2 FQGNSA. This CDR3 is 18 amino acids long. V lost 1 base to trimming and J lost 0 bases, with 15 bases between them. For the CDR3, the DNA is TGTGCCAGCAGCTTAGTCACGGAAGAAGTTGCAACTAATGAAAAACTGTTTTTT. Its protein is CASSLVTEEVATNEKLFF.

The sample holds a few counts of this clonotype. The chain recombines TRBV2 with TRBJ1-2, with TRBD1 matching over 9 bases. The CDR3 is made up of 14 amino acids. Germline V gives CDR1 SNHLY, CDR2 FYNNEI. After removal of 1 base from V and 4 bases from J, the junction contained 1 base not matched to a gene. CDR3 nucleotides: TGTGCCAGCAGTGAAGACAGGGGGCCCTATGGCTACACCTTC. Its protein product is CASSEDRGPYGYTF.

This clonotype was seen a few times. This chain uses TRBV20-1 with TRBJ1-1; D not certain. Germline CDR1 DFQATT, CDR2 SNEGSKA (reference sequence). Between the trimmed V and J ends, which lost 3 bases and 2 bases, there was a span of 19 bases. The CDR3 is made up of 16 amino acids. CDR3 sequence (DNA): TGCAGTGCTAGTATAGTCGACCGGATGATTAACACTGAAGCTTTCTTT. It translates to CSASIVDRMINTEAFF.

Remarks on this clonotype: A junction end diverges from the germline sequence, so it may reflect a read error. The gene calls are TRBV7-8 and TRBJ2-5; a weak D match, TRBD1 (5 bases). Looked up from germline, CDR1 is SGHVS and CDR2 is FQNEAQ. CDR3 length: 15 residues. The CDR3 spells CASSLIRTMTRRVPF. CDR3 nucleotide sequence: TGTGCCAGCAGCCTCATCCGGACAATGACCAGAAGAGTCCCCTTC.

The sample holds a few counts of this clonotype. The J gene is TRBJ2-4, the V gene TRBV4-3, with TRBD2 as a possible D gene (6 bases). Trimming pared 0 bases from V and 8 bases from J, leaving 14 bases between. CDR3 length: 15 amino acids. Germline V gene data show CDR1 as LGHNA and CDR2 as YSLEER. In nucleotides, the CDR3 is TGCGCCAGCAGCCAAGAGGTGGGCGGGAATGACATTCAGTACTTC. Amino acids: CASSQEVGGNDIQYF.

This clonotype was counted only a few times. V usage is TRBV10-3 and J usage is TRBJ1-1, with no clear D. CDR1 and CDR2 (germline): ENHRY, SYGVKD. The CDR3 is 13 amino acids. V lost 5 bases to trimming and J lost 5 bases, with 12 bases between them. The CDR3 DNA sequence: TGTGCCATCAGTCCAGGTGGTGTTACTGAAGCTTTCTTT. Its translation is CAISPGGVTEAFF.

Only a few counts were recorded for this clonotype. Germline is not matched at one junction end, which may reflect a read error. The chain links TRBV12-3 or TRBV12-4 to TRBJ2-1; D is uncertain. The CDR3 covers 12 residues. CDR3 in DNA: TGTGCCAGCAGTTCCCACGACACCGAGCGGTTCTTC. It specifies CASSSHDTERFF.

The chain combines TRBV6-5 with TRBJ1-1; tentatively, D is TRBD1 (5 bases). Germline-derived CDR1 and CDR2 are MNHEY and SVGAGI. V lost 0 bases, J lost 2 bases, and 10 bases lay in between. The CDR3 runs to 15 residues. The CDR3 DNA sequence: TGTGCCAGCAGTTACTCGGTCAGGGTTAACACTGAAGCTTTCTTT. Amino acid sequence: CASSYSVRVNTEAFF.

This chain uses TRBV11-2 with TRBJ2-1, with D perhaps assigned TRBD1 or TRBD2 (5 bases each). CDR3 size: 14 residues. Germline V gene sequence: CDR1 SGHAT, CDR2 FQNNGV. Trimming removed 4 bases at V and 12 bases at J, with 19 bases between. The CDR3 DNA reads as TGTGCCAGCAGCTCGTACCCTCCGGGACCTGGGCAGTTCTTC. It specifies CASSSYPPGPGQFF.

The chain is built from TRBV5-4 and TRBJ2-1; D remains ambiguous. Germline loops: CDR1 SGHNT, CDR2 YYREEE (reference sequence). The V gene lost 2 bases and the J gene lost 0 bases, with 9 bases spanning the gap. The CDR3 extends over 15 amino acids. This CDR3 is CASSFLATSYNEQFF. The CDR3 region has the DNA TGTGCCAGCAGCTTCCTGGCGACCTCCTACAATGAGCAGTTCTTC.

In this sample, this clonotype turned up a few times. This chain connects TRBV15 to TRBJ2-3; D not certain. CDR1 and CDR2 from the germline V gene are LNHNV and YYDKDF (reference sequence). Trimming stripped 6 bases from V and 1 base from J, with 17 bases between. This CDR3 comprises 16 residues. In nucleotides, the CDR3 is TGTGCCACCAGAACTTCTAACAGCAGACGCACAGATACGCAGTATTTT. Translating it yields CATRTSNSRRTDTQYF.

The rearrangement links TRBV12-3 or TRBV12-4 to TRBJ2-7; the D gene could be TRBD1 or TRBD2 (5 bases each). The CDR3 extends over 15 amino acids. V shed 5 bases and J shed 2 bases, with 16 bases lying between them. DNA of the CDR3: TGTGCCAGCAGTATCACCTCGGGACGGACCTACGAGCAGTACTTC. As protein: CASSITSGRTYEQYF.

This chain uses TRBV10-3 with TRBJ1-2; 9 bases map to TRBD1. The CDR3 contains 14 residues. The J segment lost 3 bases and the V segment lost 8 bases, leaving 7 bases of the junction unmatched. The V gene's germline CDR1 is ENHRY and CDR2 SYGVKD. The CDR3 DNA follows: TGTGCCATCGCTAACGACAGGGGGGACTATGGCTACACCTTC. Amino acid sequence: CAIANDRGDYGYTF.

In its sample, this clonotype was seen a few times. V gene TRBV9 combines with J gene TRBJ2-1, with 8 bases identical to TRBD1. This CDR3 contains 12 residues. CDR1 is SGDLS and CDR2 is YYNGEE in the germline V gene. Trimming took 3 bases from V and 9 from J; bases not matched to a gene: 2. In nucleotides, the CDR3 is TGTGCCAGCAGCGGACAGGGGTTTGAGCAGTTCTTC. This encodes CASSGQGFEQFF.

This clonotype was seen only a few times. The chain combines TRBV6-2 or TRBV6-3 with TRBJ2-7, with 7 bases matching TRBD2. The CDR3 consists of 15 residues. The trim removed 6 bases at V and 0 bases at J, leaving 8 bases unmatched. Germline V lookup: CDR1 MNHEY, CDR2 SVGEGT. DNA of the CDR3: TGTGCCAGCAGCAGACTAGCCCAGTCCTCCTACGAGCAGTACTTC. Protein: CASSRLAQSSYEQYF.

This chain connects TRBV4-2 to TRBJ2-1, with D hard to call. Per the germline V gene, CDR1 is LGHNA and CDR2 is YNFKEQ. V was clipped by 0 bases and J by 7 bases, with 4 bases between them. CDR3 length: 12 amino acids. This CDR3 reads CASSQEENEQFF. Here the CDR3 DNA reads TGTGCCAGCAGCCAAGAAGAGAATGAGCAGTTCTTC.

The DNA for the CDR3 is TGTGCCAGCAGTTCCCCCCCTGGTGGGGCAGATACGCAGTATTTT. This translates into CASSSPPGGADTQYF. This chain uses TRBV12-3 or TRBV12-4 with TRBJ2-3; no firm D call. V lost 4 bases to trimming and J lost 4 bases, with 15 bases between them. CDR3 length: 15 residues.

The sample holds a few counts of this clonotype. The junction shows a germline mismatch at one end, possibly a read error. V gene TRBV5-1 combines with J gene TRBJ1-1; D is unresolved. This CDR3 comprises 14 residues. Germline values: CDR1 SGHRS, CDR2 YFSETQ. CDR3 sequence (DNA): TGTGCCAGCAGCTTAGAGGCAGCAAACACTGAAGCTTTCTTT. This gives the protein CASSLEAANTEAFF.

This clonotype appeared a few times. The chain is built from TRBV19 and TRBJ1-5, with a tentative D call TRBD1 (6 bases). Trimming pared 6 bases from V and 3 bases from J, leaving 12 bases between. The CDR3 extends over 14 amino acids. Germline CDR1 LNHDA, CDR2 SQIVND (reference sequence). The CDR3 protein is CASSLRGNNQPQHF. CDR3 in DNA: TGTGCCAGTAGCTTGAGGGGGAACAATCAGCCCCAGCATTTT.

This clonotype has more than one count but fewer than ten. The rearrangement links TRBV2 to TRBJ1-5, with 11 bases matching TRBD1. Unmatched junction bases numbered 9, after V lost 4 bases and J lost 4 bases. The CDR3 covers 17 residues. The germline CDR1 and CDR2 sequences are SNHLY and FYNNEI. The CDR3 protein is CASSGHAGQGANQPQHF. CDR3 coding DNA: TGTGCCAGCAGTGGACACGCTGGACAGGGGGCTAATCAGCCCCAGCATTTT.

This sequence joins TRBV25-1 and TRBJ1-5, with TRBD1 identical over 7 bases. Losses at the gene ends were 10 bases for V and 4 bases for J; bases not matched to a gene: 10. The V gene's germline CDR1 is MGHDK and CDR2 SYGVNS. The CDR3 covers 14 residues. CDR3 sequence (DNA): TGTGCCACATCGACAGGGAGGGGGAATCAGCCCCAGCATTTT. It codes for CATSTGRGNQPQHF.

The chain links TRBV5-6 to TRBJ1-4; D gene unclear. Germline assignment: CDR1 SGHDT and CDR2 YYEEEE. Trimming left V 4 bases short and J 6 bases short, with 10 bases between. The CDR3 consists of 13 residues. In nucleotides, the CDR3 is TGTGCCAGCAGCCCGGAGATGGATGAAAAACTGTTTTTT. Residues: CASSPEMDEKLFF.

V gene TRBV7-9 combines with J gene TRBJ1-1; TRBD1 is a possible D gene (6 bases). Germline CDR1 reads SEHNR; CDR2 reads FQNEAQ (reference sequence). CDR3 length equals 14 residues. With 5 bases removed from V and 4 bases from J, the gap between germline ends came to 14 bases. The CDR3 sequence is CASSLVAGATEAFF. DNA for the CDR3: TGTGCCAGCAGCCTCGTGGCAGGGGCCACTGAAGCTTTCTTT. The full variable domain, in which reference TRBV7-9 and TRBJ1-1 provide the parts outside the CDR3, is DTGVSQNPRHKITKRGQNVTFRCDPISEHNRLYWYRQTLGQGPEFLTYFQNEAQLEKSRLLSDRFSAERPKGSFSTLEIQRTEQGDSAMYLCASSLVAGATEAFFGQGTRLTVV.

This clonotype showed up just a few times. V usage is TRBV4-1 and J usage is TRBJ1-3; D possibly corresponds to TRBD1 (5 bases). The CDR3 is made up of 14 amino acids. V lost 0 bases to trimming and J lost 5 bases, with 8 bases between them. CDR1 is MGHRA, CDR2 YSYEKL, per germline. CDR3 sequence (DNA): TGCGCCAGCAGCCAAGATAACAGGAGAAACACCATATATTTT. Translated: CASSQDNRRNTIYF.